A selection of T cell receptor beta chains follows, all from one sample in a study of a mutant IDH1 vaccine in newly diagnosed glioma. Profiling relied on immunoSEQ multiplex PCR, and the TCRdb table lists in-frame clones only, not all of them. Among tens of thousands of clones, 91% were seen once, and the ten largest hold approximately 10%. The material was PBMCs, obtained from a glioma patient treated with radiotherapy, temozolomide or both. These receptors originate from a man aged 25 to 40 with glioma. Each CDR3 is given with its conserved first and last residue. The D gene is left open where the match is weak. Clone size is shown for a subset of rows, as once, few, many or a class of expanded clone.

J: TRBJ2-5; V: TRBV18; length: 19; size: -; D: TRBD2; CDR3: CASSPKWASGRDAQETQYF; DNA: TGTGCCAGCTCACCAAAGTGGGCTAGCGGGAGAGATGCTCAAGAGACCCAGTACTTC
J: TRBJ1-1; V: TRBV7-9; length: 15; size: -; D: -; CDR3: CASTYKWGEAHEAFF; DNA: TGTGCCAGCACCTACAAGTGGGGGGAAGCCCATGAAGCTTTCTTT
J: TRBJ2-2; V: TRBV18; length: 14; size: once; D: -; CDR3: CASSPGSTTGELFF; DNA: TGTGCCAGCTCACCGGGGTCAACCACCGGGGAGCTGTTTTTT
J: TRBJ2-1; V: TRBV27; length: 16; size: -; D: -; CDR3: CASTIRAGSSYNEQFF; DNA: TGTGCCAGCACTATAAGGGCAGGGAGCTCCTACAATGAGCAGTTCTTC
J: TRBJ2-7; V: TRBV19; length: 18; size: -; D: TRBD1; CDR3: CASSIDNRDRTTPYEQYF; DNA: TGTGCCAGTAGTATAGACAACCGGGACAGAACTACCCCCTACGAGCAGTACTTC
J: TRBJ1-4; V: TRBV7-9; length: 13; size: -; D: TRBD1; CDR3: CASSSSGTGSLFF; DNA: TGTGCCAGCAGTTCTTCCGGGACAGGGTCACTGTTTTTT
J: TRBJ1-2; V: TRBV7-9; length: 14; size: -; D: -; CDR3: CASSLETGIYGYTF; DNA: TGTGCCAGCAGCTTAGAAACAGGGATCTATGGCTACACCTTC
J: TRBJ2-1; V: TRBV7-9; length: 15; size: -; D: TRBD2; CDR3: CASSPPPGLAGEKFF; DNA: TGTGCCAGCAGCCCCCCCCCGGGACTAGCGGGAGAAAAGTTCTTC
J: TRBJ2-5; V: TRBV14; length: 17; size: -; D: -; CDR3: CASSQDPVVAAQETQYF; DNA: TGTGCCAGCAGCCAAGACCCCGTCGTAGCGGCTCAAGAGACCCAGTACTTC
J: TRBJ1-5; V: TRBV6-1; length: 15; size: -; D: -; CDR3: CASSESPWGDQPQHF; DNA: TGTGCCAGCAGTGAAAGTCCCTGGGGCGATCAGCCCCAGCATTTT
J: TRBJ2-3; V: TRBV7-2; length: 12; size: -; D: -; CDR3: CASSPGTDTQYF; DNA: TGTGCCAGCAGCCCCGGCACAGATACGCAGTATTTT
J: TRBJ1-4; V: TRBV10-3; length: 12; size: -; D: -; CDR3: CAISESVEKLFF; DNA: TGTGCCATCAGTGAGTCCGTGGAAAAACTGTTTTTT
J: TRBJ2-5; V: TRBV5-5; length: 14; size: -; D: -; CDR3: CASSSQGPQETQYF; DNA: TGTGCCAGCAGCTCCCAGGGGCCTCAAGAGACCCAGTACTTC
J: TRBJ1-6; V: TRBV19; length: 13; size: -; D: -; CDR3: CASSPSDPAQLHF; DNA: TGTGCCAGTAGTCCCTCTGACCCTGCGCAACTCCACTTT
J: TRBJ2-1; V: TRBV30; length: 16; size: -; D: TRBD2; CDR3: CAWGGRTSGAYNEQFF; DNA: TGTGCCTGGGGGGGTCGGACTAGCGGAGCCTACAATGAGCAGTTCTTC